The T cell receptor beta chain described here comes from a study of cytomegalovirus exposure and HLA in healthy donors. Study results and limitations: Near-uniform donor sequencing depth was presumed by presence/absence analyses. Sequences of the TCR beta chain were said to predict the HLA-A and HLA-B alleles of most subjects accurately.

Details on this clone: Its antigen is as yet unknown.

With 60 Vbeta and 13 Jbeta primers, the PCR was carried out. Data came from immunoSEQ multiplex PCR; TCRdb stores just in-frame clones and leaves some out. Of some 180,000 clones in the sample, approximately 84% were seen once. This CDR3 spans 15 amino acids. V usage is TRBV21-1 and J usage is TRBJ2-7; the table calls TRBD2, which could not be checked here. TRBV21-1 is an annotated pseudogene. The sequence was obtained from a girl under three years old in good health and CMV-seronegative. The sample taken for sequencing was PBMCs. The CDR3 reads CASSKGRDSSYEQYF. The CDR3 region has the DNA TGTGCCAGCAGCAAAGGACGGGATAGCTCCTACGAGCAGTACTTC.